These 2 T cell receptor beta chains share one sample of origin, sequenced in a study of response to subunit inactivated influenza vaccine (dated by TCRdb to between 2017 and 2018). The library was made by RT-PCR. Sequenced on an Illumina HiSeq 2500. The public reads were reanalyzed by TCRdb: fastp trimming at Q25, MiXCR alignment, in-frame beta chains only. Under each unique CDR3 protein, matching rows form one entry showing the most common genes and DNA. In this sample the table shows 530,000 or so distinct CDR3 sequences, about 25% of which occur a single time. The ten most abundant clones make up approximately 1.9% of the sample. Here the sequenced sample was CD4+ T cells sorted from PBMCs, taken more than 4 days after vaccination. Source of these receptors: a man aged 45 to 65 who received an inactivated influenza vaccine. Donor details come from another sample of the same person, matched by shared clones.

The V gene is TRBV4-2, the J gene TRBJ2-7; 9 bases map to TRBD2. CDR1 LGHNA and CDR2 YNFKEQ come from the germline V gene. Trimming took 4 bases from V and 0 from J; bases not matched to a gene: 7. CDR3 length: 16 residues. CDR3 DNA sequence: TGTGCCAGCAGCCGGACTAGCGCTAAGAGCTCCTACGAGCAGTACTTC. It translates to CASSRTSAKSSYEQYF.

The V call is TRBV11-2, the J call TRBJ2-7, with D possibly being TRBD1 or TRBD2 (6 bases each). Germline V CDR1 and CDR2: SGHAT, FQNNGV. The CDR3 sequence is 16 residues long. Trimming took off 0 bases at V and 2 bases at J, with 14 bases between the two ends. CDR3 bases: TGTGCCAGCAGCTTAGATCCGGGGGCAGATACCTACGAGCAGTACTTC. Protein: CASSLDPGADTYEQYF.